The rows below give T cell receptor beta chains drawn from one sample of a study of blood T cell repertoires in COVID-19. Here immunoSEQ multiplex PCR was the method, and the copy in TCRdb shows in-frame clones only, minus some. The sample consists of fewer than 350,000 clones, approximately 91% of them appearing once. Input material: PBMCs or T cells enriched from blood (not recorded which). The receptors were sampled from a woman aged 40 to 50 with acute COVID-19. The CDR3 runs from the conserved cysteine through the conserved F or W. A D gene is named only where the DNA matches it firmly. Not all rows give a size; the values are once, few, many and, for expanded clones, a class.

J gene,D gene,clone size,V gene,CDR3 DNA,CDR3 protein
TRBJ1-3,TRBD1,NA,TRBV4-2,TGTGCCAGCAGCCAAGAGACAGGGAGATCTGGAAACACCATATATTTT,CASSQETGRSGNTIYF
TRBJ2-1,NA,NA,TRBV7-2,TGTGCCAGCAGCAACCGGGACTGGTACAATGAGCAGTTCTTC,CASSNRDWYNEQFF
TRBJ1-2,NA,NA,TRBV10-3,TGTGCCATCAGTGAGTCTTTCAGTCCTGGCTACACCTTC,CAISESFSPGYTF
TRBJ1-1,NA,few,TRBV6-5,TGTGCCAGCAGCTTAACAGGTAACACTGAAGCTTTCTTT,CASSLTGNTEAFF
TRBJ1-4,NA,NA,TRBV10-3,TGTGCCATCAGTGGGCAGGGAACTAATGAAAAACTGTTTTTT,CAISGQGTNEKLFF
TRBJ2-2,NA,NA,TRBV7-9,TGTGCCAGCATCAAACAGGGATACGGGGAGCTGTTTTTT,CASIKQGYGELFF
TRBJ2-7,TRBD2,few,TRBV5-1,TGCGCCAGCAGTAATAGCGGGGGAACCTACGAGCAGTACTTC,CASSNSGGTYEQYF
TRBJ1-2,NA,NA,TRBV9,TGTGCCAGCAGCGGGCTAAGCGCGCGAGGCTATGGCTACACCTTC,CASSGLSARGYGYTF
TRBJ2-1,TRBD1,NA,TRBV24-1,TGTGCCACCAGTGCCCCCGGGACAGGGGCAGATGAGCAGTTCTTC,CATSAPGTGADEQFF
TRBJ1-1,TRBD1,NA,TRBV19,TGTGCCAGTAGTGAAAGCCGCCGGGGACAGGGGAACACTGAAGCTTTCTTT,CASSESRRGQGNTEAFF
TRBJ2-7,NA,NA,TRBV12-5,TGTGCTAGTGGTTTAGGCGGGACCTCCTACGAGCAGTACTTC,CASGLGGTSYEQYF
TRBJ1-4,NA,NA,TRBV5-1,TGCGCCAGCAGCTTGGCCGCGTCCAGGGGAAATGAAAAACTGTTTTTT,CASSLAASRGNEKLFF
TRBJ2-1,NA,NA,TRBV21-1,TGTGCCAGCACCTCCCTCGCGGAGGGGGCGTTCAATGAGCAGTTCTTC,CASTSLAEGAFNEQFF
TRBJ2-1,TRBD2,NA,TRBV2,TGTGCCAGCAGGGCGGAAGCGGGAGTATTCGGCAATGAGCAGTTCTTC,CASRAEAGVFGNEQFF
TRBJ1-1,NA,NA,TRBV27,TGTGCCAGCAGTCCCCACCGGGCGGGGAACACTGAAGCTTTCTTT,CASSPHRAGNTEAFF
TRBJ1-6,NA,once,TRBV27,TGTGCCAGCAGCCCGCGACAGGTTCTTTATAATTCACCCCTCCACTTT,CASSPRQVLYNSPLHF
TRBJ1-2,NA,NA,TRBV6-5,TGTGCCAGCAGTTACTCCAGGGAAGCTGATAACTATGGCTACACCTTC,CASSYSREADNYGYTF
TRBJ1-2,TRBD1,NA,TRBV27,TGTGCCAGCAGTTTATTAGGGGGCGGATCGTATGGCTACACCTTC,CASSLLGGGSYGYTF
TRBJ2-1,NA,NA,TRBV21-1,TGTGCCAGCAGCAGACAGACGCAAAGCTCCTACAATGAGCAGTTCTTC,CASSRQTQSSYNEQFF
TRBJ1-6,TRBD1,once,TRBV19,TGTGCCAGTAGGGACAGGGGGCGAGCGGAAAATTCACCCCTCCACTTT,CASRDRGRAENSPLHF
TRBJ2-1,TRBD2,NA,TRBV9,TGTGCCAGCAGCGTAGCTTTGCGGGAGGGCCCCAATGAGCAGTTCTTC,CASSVALREGPNEQFF
TRBJ2-7,TRBD1,NA,TRBV28,TGTGCCAGCAGTTTAGTGGACAGGGGTCCCTACGAGCAGTACTTC,CASSLVDRGPYEQYF
TRBJ1-2,NA,NA,TRBV11-2,TGTGCCAGCAGCTTACGGGGTGGAGACTATGGCTACACCTTC,CASSLRGGDYGYTF
TRBJ1-6,NA,few,TRBV2,TGTGCCAGCAGTGATCAAACCGGGGGAGAGGATAATTCACCCCTCCACTTT,CASSDQTGGEDNSPLHF
TRBJ1-5,TRBD1,NA,TRBV29-1,TGCAGCGTTGGGGACAGGCTCTCGGAGCCCCAGCATTTT,CSVGDRLSEPQHF
TRBJ1-2,NA,NA,TRBV5-6,TGTGCCAGCAGCGGACCCCGTGGGGGCAGGTTTGGCTACACCTTC,CASSGPRGGRFGYTF
TRBJ2-1,NA,NA,TRBV11-2,TGTGCCAGCAGCCCCCGGAAAGGGACTAATGAGCAGTTCTTC,CASSPRKGTNEQFF
TRBJ2-5,NA,NA,TRBV7-9,TGTGCCAGCACCGGGCCCTTGGAGACCCAGTACTTC,CASTGPLETQYF
TRBJ2-7,TRBD2,NA,TRBV4-2,TGTGCCAGCAGCCAAGAGGGACTAGCGGCGCCTCACGAGCAGTACTTC,CASSQEGLAAPHEQYF
TRBJ1-2,TRBD1,NA,TRBV19,TGTGCCAGTAGGGTACCGGGACAGGGCTATGGCTACACCTTC,CASRVPGQGYGYTF
TRBJ1-2,NA,NA,TRBV13,TGTGCCAGCAGCTTATTCAGGGCGTATGGCTACACCTTC,CASSLFRAYGYTF
TRBJ2-3,NA,NA,TRBV5-8,TGTGCCAGCAGCATCCCGAGGGCCCCAGATACGCAGTATTTT,CASSIPRAPDTQYF
TRBJ2-7,TRBD2,NA,TRBV6-4,TGTGCCGGTAGCGGGAGACTTTACGAGCAGTACTTC,CAGSGRLYEQYF
TRBJ1-2,NA,NA,TRBV6-6,TGTGCCAGCAGTTACGGCGCAGGCGATGGCTACACCTTC,CASSYGAGDGYTF
TRBJ2-5,TRBD1,NA,TRBV10-1,TGCGCCAGCAGACAGGGGGTACGGGGGACCCAGTACTTC,CASRQGVRGTQYF
TRBJ1-2,TRBD1,NA,TRBV7-2,TGTGCCAGCAGTGGGACAGGGGACGTTATGGGTTACACCTTC,CASSGTGDVMGYTF
TRBJ1-2,TRBD1,NA,TRBV4-2,TGTGCCAGCAGCCAAGAGGACAGGGGGCACTATGGCTACACCTTC,CASSQEDRGHYGYTF
TRBJ2-3,NA,NA,TRBV27,TGTGCCAGCAGTTCCCTTGCCCTCGGAGGATTACTGTATTTT,CASSSLALGGLLYF
TRBJ2-3,NA,NA,TRBV6-6,TGTGCCAGCAGTTCGCGGGGTACAGATACGCAGTATTTT,CASSSRGTDTQYF
TRBJ1-2,TRBD1,NA,TRBV28,TGTGCCAGCAGTTTTAGGGACAGGGGTTTTCGTGTCTATGGCTACACCTTC,CASSFRDRGFRVYGYTF
TRBJ2-2,TRBD2,NA,TRBV2,TGTGCCAGCAGCCGGAGCGGGAGTCAGACCGGGGAGCTGTTTTTT,CASSRSGSQTGELFF
TRBJ2-7,NA,many,TRBV11-2,TGTGCCAGCAGCTTATGGAGTGGTTACGAGCAGTACTTC,CASSLWSGYEQYF
TRBJ2-3,TRBD2,NA,TRBV5-1,TGCGCCAGCAGCTTGGAGGGGCTAGCGGGGGTCACAGATACGCAGTATTTT,CASSLEGLAGVTDTQYF
TRBJ1-4,NA,NA,TRBV3-1/TRBV3-2,TGTGCCAGCAGCCAATTAGATGAAAAACTGTTTTTT,CASSQLDEKLFF
TRBJ2-7,TRBD2,few,TRBV2,TGTGCCAGCAGCCCTAGCGGGGGCTACGAGCAGTACTTC,CASSPSGGYEQYF
TRBJ1-2,NA,NA,TRBV27,TGTGCCAGCAGTTTATCGATGTCTCCTGGAGGTGGCTACACCTTC,CASSLSMSPGGGYTF
TRBJ2-4,NA,NA,TRBV2,TGTGCCAGCAGTGAAGCCGGGCGGGGCATTCAGTACTTC,CASSEAGRGIQYF
TRBJ1-1,NA,once,TRBV7-9,TGTGCCAGCAGCTTAGGTCGGGGGAGGTCTGAAGCTTTCTTT,CASSLGRGRSEAFF
TRBJ2-5,TRBD1,NA,TRBV7-6,TGTGCCAGCAGCCCCGGGGCCACAGGGGCCGGGATGACCCAGTACTTC,CASSPGATGAGMTQYF
TRBJ1-5,NA,NA,TRBV24-1,TGTGCCACCAGTGATCCAGGGCTCGGGCAGCCCCAGCATTTT,CATSDPGLGQPQHF
TRBJ1-4,NA,NA,TRBV29-1,TGCAGCGTTGCCGACACCCAAAAACTGTTTTTT,CSVADTQKLFF
TRBJ2-3,TRBD2,NA,TRBV3-1/TRBV3-2,TGTGCCAGCAGCCAAGTTCGGGAGGGCACAGATACGCAGTATTTT,CASSQVREGTDTQYF
TRBJ2-3,NA,NA,TRBV5-1,TGCGCCAGCAGCTTGGGCAGGGGAGCCCCGATTCGTACAGATACGCAGTATTTT,CASSLGRGAPIRTDTQYF
TRBJ2-3,TRBD2,NA,TRBV2,TGTGCCAGCAGTGGCCGGGGAGGGCTAGCGGGGGGAACGGATACGCAGTATTTT,CASSGRGGLAGGTDTQYF
TRBJ2-7,NA,NA,TRBV5-5,TGTGCCAGCAGCTCTTCAGGGTCCTACGAGCAGTACTTC,CASSSSGSYEQYF
TRBJ1-5,NA,once,TRBV27,TGTGCCAGCAGTTTATCTGCAGGGATGAGCAATCAGCCCCAGCATTTT,CASSLSAGMSNQPQHF
TRBJ1-4,TRBD1,once,TRBV19,TGTGCCAGTAGCCGGGCGGGACAGGGGTATGAAAAACTGTTTTTT,CASSRAGQGYEKLFF
TRBJ1-2,TRBD1,NA,TRBV29-1,TGCAGCGTTGCTGCCCGGGGACAGGGGGGGTATGGCTACACCTTC,CSVAARGQGGYGYTF
TRBJ2-7,TRBD2,few,TRBV10-3,TGTGCCATCCATGCCGGACTAGGACGGTCCTACGAGCAGTACTTC,CAIHAGLGRSYEQYF
TRBJ1-2,NA,NA,TRBV3-1/TRBV3-2,TGTGCCAGCAGCCAAGATCAAAGCGTGGTGGGTGGCTACACCTTC,CASSQDQSVVGGYTF